This TCR beta chain was profiled in a study of T cells in Graves' hyperthyroidism and ophthalmopathy. Amplification targeted TCR beta CDR3 regions from RNA transcripts. The TCR CDR3 was amplified in a first-round RT-PCR using the HTBI primer set. Each CDR3 protein is one row after TCRdb ran MiXCR on the multiplex PCR reads. This table holds approximately 590,000 distinct CDR3 sequences, about half found once. Comment on this clonotype: The target antigen is unknown.

Study results and limitations: It was a median about 7.1 months before onset that the model predicted ophthalmopathy.

Between the trimmed V and J ends, which lost 3 bases and 7 bases, there was a span of 19 bases. Per the germline V gene, CDR1 is MGHDK and CDR2 is SYGVNS. CDR3 length: 17 residues. The sample taken for sequencing was peripheral blood or thyroid tissue (not recorded which). The receptor comes from a woman aged 18 to 35 with Graves' hyperthyroidism. The rearrangement joins TRBV25-1 to TRBJ1-6; D perhaps matches TRBD1 (5 bases). In DNA form, the CDR3 reads TGTGCCAGCAGTGATCAGGGAGAGGGCCCTCCGAATTCACCCCTCCACTTT. It yields the protein CASSDQGEGPPNSPLHF.